The T cell receptor (beta chain) described here comes from a study of cytomegalovirus exposure and HLA in healthy donors. Note on this clone: Its specificity is not known. The sample has other DNA sequences that encode this CDR3 too.

Study-wide results and limits: Cytomegalovirus status, reportedly, was diagnosed with high specificity and sensitivity by the classifier. No immune exposure information besides CMV serostatus was available.

Unrecorded immune exposure was likely among donors, who were nominally healthy when sampled. This CDR3 spans 15 amino acids. Germline values: CDR1 MNHEY, CDR2 SMNVEV (reference sequence). Trimming removed 2 bases from V and 2 bases from J; junction bases left unmatched: 2. Primers for the PCR totalled 60 Vbeta and 13 Jbeta. Measured with immunoSEQ multiplex PCR; TCRdb has only the in-frame clones, and not every one. This table has fewer than 200,000 clones, more than 85% appearing once. The specimen sequenced was PBMCs. The chain couples TRBV27 to TRBJ2-3; 9 bases fit TRBD1. This receptor was obtained from a girl under three years old in good health and CMV-seronegative. The CDR3 DNA reads as TGTGCCAGCAGTTTAGGGACAGGGACCACAGATACGCAGTATTTT. Its translation: CASSLGTGTTDTQYF.